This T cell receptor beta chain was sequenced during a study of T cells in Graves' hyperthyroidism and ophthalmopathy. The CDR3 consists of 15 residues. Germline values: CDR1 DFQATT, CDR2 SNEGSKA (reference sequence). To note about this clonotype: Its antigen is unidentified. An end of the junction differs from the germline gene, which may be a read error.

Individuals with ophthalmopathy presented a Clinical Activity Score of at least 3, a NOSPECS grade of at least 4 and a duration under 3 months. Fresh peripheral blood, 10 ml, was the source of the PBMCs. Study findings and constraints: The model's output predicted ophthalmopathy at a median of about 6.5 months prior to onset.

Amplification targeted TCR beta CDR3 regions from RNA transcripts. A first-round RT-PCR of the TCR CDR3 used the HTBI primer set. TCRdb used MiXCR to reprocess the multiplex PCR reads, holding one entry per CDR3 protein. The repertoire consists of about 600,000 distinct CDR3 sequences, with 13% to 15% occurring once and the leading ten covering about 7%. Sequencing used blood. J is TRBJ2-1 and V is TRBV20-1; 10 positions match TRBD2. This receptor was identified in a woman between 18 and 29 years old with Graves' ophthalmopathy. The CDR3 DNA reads TGCAGTGCTACCCGGTCTAGCGGGAGCCTAAATGAGCAGCTCTTC. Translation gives CSATRSSGSLNEQLF.